This T cell receptor beta chain emerged from a study of T-cell memory formation after mild COVID-19. Whole-study results and caveats: Confirmation of SARS-CoV-2 specificity was lacking for second-wave clones peaking day 37. Pre-infection memory showed some responding clones, and this suggested that cross-reactive memory joined. The study found balanced CD4/CD8 in clones contracting day 15 to 85 and a CD4+ lean in later expanders.

TCRdb independently ran MiXCR on the 5' RACE reads; one entry per CDR3 protein. The data show hundreds of thousands of distinct CDR3 sequences, over 15% seen once. This clonotype was detected only once. Antigen: not known. Trimming took off 6 bases at V and 8 bases at J, with 16 bases between the two ends. Germline CDR1 reads SGHAT; CDR2 reads FQNNGV. The CDR3 consists of 14 residues. The source is a young man who had mild COVID-19 (a few samples of this study predate the infection). Cell type and time point are not known. The chain employs TRBV11-2 and TRBJ1-4; a weak D match, TRBD1 (6 bases). The sequenced material came from PBMCs or a T cell subset sorted from them (not recorded which). The CDR3 here is CASSIQGVREKLFF. The CDR3 DNA is TGTGCCAGCAGTATACAGGGCGTACGAGAAAAACTGTTTTTT.